Here is one TCR beta chain with its context. Its antigen is unknown. No base quality information exists; no much larger clone differs at one position. From its cysteine to its phenylalanine, the CDR3 spans 15 amino acids. Kept here is only the CDR3 DNA, which spans 45 bases and is read in frame from base 1. V is pruned by 6 bases and J by 0 bases, leaving 3 bases of the junction without a gene match. The germline V gene (reference sequence) gives CDR1 as SGHAT and CDR2 as FQDESV. These data originate in a study of tumor-infiltrating T cells and Merkel cell polyomavirus (dated by TCRdb to about 2017). Context from the whole study: In Merkel cell carcinoma patients, the study investigated CD8+ T cells specific for the Merkel cell polyomavirus KLL epitope. Most whole-tumor samples were obtained as 25-micron curls cut from formalin-fixed, paraffin-embedded tissue blocks. Patient treatments varied, were not standardized, and included chemotherapy, radiation and immunotherapies. Patients presented at varying disease stages and were followed for a median of 2.7 years, with a range of 1. Across the study, one tumor sample was obtained as a frozen nodal tumor digest and one as a flash-frozen core biopsy of a metastasis. In some 15 samples, TRB sequencing was done on KLL-tetramer-sorted cells from blood or tumor-infiltrating lymphocytes, along with about a dozen matched whole-tumor samples. Broad study findings and their caveats: Only a single viral epitope was studied, so T cells against other Merkel cell polyomavirus epitopes were not captured. A higher fraction of KLL-specific T cells within tumors (about 1.8-20% versus 0-0.14%) was associated with significantly better MCC-specific survival. KLL-specific TRB repertoires were found to be diverse and largely private, with only one public clonotype, shared by two patients, identified among roughly 400 unique sequences. One limitation of the study is the small sample size (n = 12 patients). More unique KLL-specific clonotypes in tumors (roughly 5-120 vs 0-3) was associated with a significant MCC-specific survival advantage (P = 0.0051).

Libraries were constructed by the immunoSEQ multiplex PCR assay. Genomic DNA extraction, TRB sequencing and normalization were performed by Adaptive Biotechnologies (Seattle, WA). The original methods were these. To compute clonality, the Shannon entropy of productive TRB sequences was normalized by log2 of unique productive sequences and then subtracted from one. KLL-specific clonotypes in tumors were identified by matching TCRbeta CDR3 amino acid sequences with those from each patient's tetramer-sorted sample. TCRdb carries this immuneACCESS record with in-frame sequences only. Its versions omit some clonotypes, under half of them owing to an unresolved V gene in the studies checked, with the rest unexplained. V and J calls and clone size come straight from that table; D and trimming were deduced from the DNA. This sample holds over 20,000 clones; nearly 90% were observed only once. The top ten clonotypes cover more than 2.5% of the sample.

By immunohistochemistry, the tumors of all patients showed robust positive staining for Merkel cell polyomavirus Large T antigen. Approximately 12 Merkel cell carcinoma patients were included, each with robust KLL-tetramer+ populations (above 0.04% of CD8+ T cells) in blood and/or cultured TIL. All patients were identified as Caucasian, and a median age of around 65 years (range 50 to 77 years) was recorded. For patients with unknown primaries who presented with nodal disease, or in cases where primary tissue was insufficient, lymph node tumors were analyzed. Here the chain combines TRBV11-1 and TRBJ2-2; 8 bases in the middle match TRBD1. Sequencing input: lymph node tissue. This receptor was taken from a man aged 50-60 years with Merkel cell carcinoma. This receptor carries the CDR3 CASSHRGSNTGELFF. The DNA sequence reads TGTGCCAGCAGTCACAGGGGGTCGAACACCGGGGAGCTGTTTTTT.